A single sample gave rise to the 32 T cell receptor beta chains below, sequenced in a study of blood T cell repertoires in COVID-19. Measured with immunoSEQ multiplex PCR; TCRdb has only the in-frame clones, and not every one. This sample carries over 120,000 clones, about 90% of them seen once, and the ten largest clones take around 1.7%. Sequencing was carried out using peripheral blood. Receptors originate from a woman aged 50 to 65 with acute or convalescent COVID-19.

A single count supports this clone. V usage is TRBV20-1 and J usage is TRBJ2-1; 16 nucleotides match TRBD2. The CDR3 is 15 amino acids. The J segment lost 12 bases and the V segment lost 3 bases, leaving 8 bases of the junction unmatched. The germline CDR1 and CDR2 sequences are DFQATT and SNEGSKA (reference sequence). This CDR3 reads CSASLGLAGGARQFF. The CDR3 DNA reads as TGCAGTGCTAGTTTGGGACTAGCGGGAGGGGCCAGGCAGTTCTTC.

This chain uses TRBV25-1 with TRBJ1-5; a weak D match, TRBD1 (6 bases). This CDR3 is 14 amino acids long. V was clipped by 1 base and J by 8 bases, with 12 bases between them. Germline CDR1 is MGHDK and CDR2 is SYGVNS. The CDR3 loop is CASSEFGGQEPQHF. CDR3 in DNA: TGTGCCAGCAGTGAATTCGGGGGGCAGGAGCCCCAGCATTTT. The full variable domain, in which reference TRBV25-1 and TRBJ1-5 provide the parts outside the CDR3, is EADIYQTPRYLVIGTGKKITLECSQTMGHDKMYWYQQDPGMELHLIHYSYGVNSTEKGDLSSESTVSRIRTEHFPLTLESARPSHTSQYLCASSEFGGQEPQHFGDGTRLSIL.

This clone was picked up one time. V and J are TRBV2 and TRBJ1-5; 9 nucleotides align to TRBD1. CDR3 size: 16 residues. Germline CDR1 SNHLY, CDR2 FYNNEI. The ends lost 5 bases at V and 5 bases at J; junction bases unmatched: 10. DNA for the CDR3: TGTGCCAGCAGTAGGGGTGGGACAGGGAGGTATCAGCCCCAGCATTTT. Translated: CASSRGGTGRYQPQHF.

V gene TRBV5-4 combines with J gene TRBJ1-6; TRBD1 matches at 8 bases. Germline V gives CDR1 SGHNT, CDR2 YYREEE (reference sequence). This CDR3 has 15 residues. Trimming cost V 1 base and J 10 bases; bases outside gene matches: 7. CDR3: CASSLYGQGWSPLHF. CDR3 sequence (DNA): TGTGCCAGCAGCTTGTACGGACAGGGCTGGTCACCCCTCCACTTT. Drawing the rest from reference TRBV5-4 and TRBJ1-6, the complete variable domain is ETGVTQSPTHLIKTRGQQVTLRCSSQSGHNTVSWYQQALGQGPQFIFQYYREEENGRGNFPPRFSGLQFPNYSSELNVNALELDDSALYLCASSLYGQGWSPLHFGNGTRLTVT.

The rearrangement links TRBV10-3 to TRBJ1-2; 7 nucleotides align to TRBD1. This CDR3 contains 13 residues. Germline-derived CDR1 and CDR2 are ENHRY and SYGVKD. With V trimmed by 10 bases and J by 2 bases, 7 bases remained unmatched. The CDR3 DNA sequence: TGTGCCACGCGACAGGGCGTAAACTATGGCTACACCTTC. Residues: CATRQGVNYGYTF.

V usage is TRBV28 and J usage is TRBJ1-5; 7 nucleotides match TRBD1. This CDR3 comprises 14 residues. V lost 5 bases, J lost 3 bases, and 4 bases stayed unmatched. The V gene's germline CDR1 is MDHEN and CDR2 SYDVKM. CDR3 bases: TGTGCCAGCAGTAAGACAGGGAACAATCAGCCCCAGCATTTT. Translated, it gives CASSKTGNNQPQHF. Drawing the rest from reference TRBV28 and TRBJ1-5, the complete variable domain is DVKVTQSSRYLVKRTGEKVFLECVQDMDHENMFWYRQDPGLGLRLIYFSYDVKMKEKGDIPEGYSVSREKKERFSLILESASTNQTSMYLCASSKTGNNQPQHFGDGTRLSIL.

This chain uses TRBV23-1 with TRBJ2-7, with 9 bases lining up with TRBD1. TRBV23-1 is designated an ORF whose function remains uncertain. The CDR3 sequence is 13 residues long. With 7 bases clipped from V and 9 bases from J, the junction kept 10 bases outside the gene matches. CDR3 region: CASTLGTGNGQYF. The DNA of the CDR3 is TGCGCCAGCACCCTGGGGACAGGGAATGGGCAGTACTTC.

The chain is built from TRBV6-5 and TRBJ1-2; D perhaps matches TRBD1 (5 bases). Deletions cut 0 bases from V and 8 bases from J, with 10 bases between. This CDR3 is built from 13 residues. Germline V gives CDR1 MNHEY, CDR2 SVGAGI. The CDR3: CASSYSRGSGYTF. In DNA, the CDR3 is TGTGCCAGCAGTTACTCTAGGGGATCCGGCTACACCTTC.

V gene TRBV6-5 combines with J gene TRBJ2-2; D possibly corresponds to TRBD2 (6 bases). The CDR3 totals 14 residues. V was pared by 6 bases and J by 6 bases, with 14 bases between. The germline V gene encodes CDR1 MNHEY and CDR2 SVGAGI. CDR3 in DNA: TGTGCCAGCAGCGAGCCTACTAGCCCCGGGGAGCTGTTTTTT. Encoded protein: CASSEPTSPGELFF.

The J gene is TRBJ1-4, the V gene TRBV27; 7 nucleotides align to TRBD1. Trimming removed 5 bases from V and 7 bases from J; junction bases left unmatched: 10. The germline V gene has CDR1 MNHEY and CDR2 SMNVEV (reference sequence). There are 15 residues in the CDR3. The CDR3 spells CASSRRGGLSEKLFF. The DNA of the CDR3 is TGTGCCAGCAGTCGACGAGGGGGCTTGAGTGAAAAACTGTTTTTT.

The chain couples TRBV7-9 to TRBJ1-5, with D unresolved. V lost 4 bases, J lost 5 bases, and 12 bases lay in between. This CDR3 is built from 14 residues. Germline V gene data show CDR1 as SEHNR and CDR2 as FQNEAQ (reference sequence). The CDR3, as DNA: TGTGCCAGCAGCTCGTCGGGGAACCATCAGCCCCAGCATTTT. Residues: CASSSSGNHQPQHF.

V usage is TRBV19 and J usage is TRBJ1-2; perhaps TRBD1 as D (6 bases). There are 13 residues in the CDR3. Trimming cost V 3 bases and J 6 bases, with 11 bases left between them. Germline V gene sequence: CDR1 LNHDA, CDR2 SQIVND (reference sequence). CDR3 in amino acids: CASSMGRGNGYTF. The CDR3 DNA sequence: TGTGCCAGTAGTATGGGAAGGGGGAATGGCTACACCTTC.

The J gene is TRBJ1-5, the V gene TRBV6-5, with unresolved D. Germline V gene lookup returns CDR1 MNHEY and CDR2 SVGAGI. V was clipped by 11 bases and J by 0 bases, with 17 bases between them. CDR3 size: 15 residues. The CDR3 nucleotides are TGTGCCTCCCGATTGACAACATATAGCAATCAGCCCCAGCATTTT. It yields the protein CASRLTTYSNQPQHF.

The chain is built from TRBV28 and TRBJ2-7; D may be TRBD2 (5 bases). This CDR3 has 12 amino acids. Between the trimmed V and J ends, which lost 2 bases and 9 bases, there was a span of 11 bases. Germline V gene sequence: CDR1 MDHEN, CDR2 SYDVKM. The DNA for the CDR3 is TGTGCCAGCAGTTTAGCAGCGAGCGGGCAGTACTTC. Translating gives CASSLAASGQYF.

This chain joins TRBV9 and TRBJ2-1; 7 nucleotides match TRBD1. The V and J ends lost 0 bases and 2 bases, in that order; junction bases with no gene match: 5. Germline loops: CDR1 SGDLS, CDR2 YYNGEE. The CDR3 has 16 amino acids. The CDR3 protein is CASSVGQGLTYNEQFF. The CDR3 DNA sequence: TGTGCCAGCAGCGTAGGACAGGGCTTGACCTACAATGAGCAGTTCTTC.

The chain carries TRBV19 and TRBJ1-5; TRBD1 matches 12 bases. This CDR3 contains 14 residues. V shed 8 bases, J shed 5 bases, and the junction held 4 bases outside the gene matches. The V gene's germline CDR1 is LNHDA and CDR2 SQIVND (reference sequence). CDR3 coding DNA: TGTGCCAGTGGGGACAGGGGGCTTTATCAGCCCCAGCATTTT. Translating it yields CASGDRGLYQPQHF.

This clone has a handful of counts. The rearrangement uses TRBV4-1 and TRBJ1-3; no firm D call. V shed 1 base and J shed 0 bases, with 7 bases lying between them. Germline-derived CDR1 and CDR2 are MGHRA and YSYEKL. The CDR3 totals 15 residues. The CDR3 here is CASSQGGISGNTIYF. CDR3 bases: TGCGCCAGCAGCCAAGGAGGGATCTCTGGAAACACCATATATTTT.

The genes are TRBV3-1 (or the pseudogene TRBV3-2) and TRBJ2-3; 9 bases line up with TRBD1. This CDR3 has 15 amino acids. The germline CDR1 and CDR2 sequences are LGHDT and YNNKEL (reference sequence). V shed 4 bases, J shed 3 bases, and the junction held 5 bases outside the gene matches. This CDR3 is CASSPWTGETDTQYF. The CDR3 bases are TGTGCCAGCAGCCCCTGGACAGGGGAGACAGATACGCAGTATTTT.

V and J are TRBV6-1 and TRBJ1-1, with D uncertain. The germline V and J ends were trimmed by 3 bases and 0 bases, with 14 bases remaining between them. CDR1 and CDR2 (germline): MNHNS, SASEGT. This CDR3 comprises 16 residues. CDR3 coding DNA: TGTGCCAGCAGTGAGTTCACAGCCCTTCTGAACACTGAAGCTTTCTTT. Protein: CASSEFTALLNTEAFF.

J is TRBJ1-1 and V is TRBV5-1; a possible D gene is TRBD1 (5 bases). Between the trimmed V and J ends, which lost 3 bases and 6 bases, there was a span of 6 bases. The CDR3 contains 11 residues. Per the germline V gene, CDR1 is SGHRS and CDR2 is YFSETQ. CDR3 loop: CASSWGSEAFF. The CDR3 DNA sequence: TGCGCCAGCAGCTGGGGCTCTGAAGCTTTCTTT.

The genes are TRBV11-2 and TRBJ1-1, with no clear D. This CDR3 comprises 12 residues. V lost 3 bases and J 5 bases, leaving 7 bases between the germline ends. Germline V gene lookup returns CDR1 SGHAT and CDR2 FQNNGV. The CDR3 coding sequence is TGTGCCAGCAGCTTCACTTATACTGAAGCTTTCTTT. It translates to CASSFTYTEAFF. The complete variable domain, with remaining parts taken from reference TRBV11-2 and TRBJ1-1, reads EAGVAQSPRYKIIEKRQSVAFWCNPISGHATLYWYQQILGQGPKLLIQFQNNGVVDDSQLPKDRFSAERLKGVDSTLKIQPAKLEDSAVYLCASSFTYTEAFFGQGTRLTVV.

The rearrangement joins TRBV6-6 to TRBJ1-5; possibly TRBD1 for D (6 bases). Germline V gene data show CDR1 as MNHNY and CDR2 as SVGAGI (reference sequence). The V and J ends lost 11 bases and 3 bases respectively, with 11 bases between them. This CDR3 is built from 12 residues. DNA for the CDR3: TGTGCCGTACAGGGTCCCAATCAGCCCCAGCATTTT. Amino acid sequence: CAVQGPNQPQHF.

The V gene is TRBV5-1, the J gene TRBJ2-6; TRBD2 matches 9 bases. The ends lost 4 bases at V and 4 bases at J; junction bases unmatched: 12. The CDR3 extends over 18 amino acids. Germline-derived CDR1 and CDR2 are SGHRS and YFSETQ. In DNA form, the CDR3 reads TGCGCCAGCAGCGCCGCTGGCGGGAGGGTCCCCGGGGCCAACGTCCTGACTTTC. Residues: CASSAAGGRVPGANVLTF. Combining the CDR3 with reference TRBV5-1 and TRBJ2-6 gives the whole variable domain KAGVTQTPRYLIKTRGQQVTLSCSPISGHRSVSWYQQTPGQGLQFLFEYFSETQRNKGNFPGRFSGRQFSNSRSEMNVSTLELGDSALYLCASSAAGGRVPGANVLTFGAGSRLTVL.

The chain uses TRBV6-6 and TRBJ1-3; a weak D match, TRBD1 (5 bases). Germline V gives CDR1 MNHNY, CDR2 SVGAGI (reference sequence). V gave up 5 bases and J gave up 0 bases, with 14 bases separating them. This CDR3 spans 16 amino acids. Written as DNA, the CDR3 is TGTGCCAGCAGTACTCCGACAGTAGTCTCTGGAAACACCATATATTTT. The encoded protein is CASSTPTVVSGNTIYF.

The chain recombines TRBV25-1 with TRBJ1-5, with 8 bases aligning to TRBD1. Germline values: CDR1 MGHDK, CDR2 SYGVNS. After removal of 4 bases from V and 8 bases from J, the junction contained 1 base not matched to a gene. This CDR3 spans 12 amino acids. This chain's CDR3 is CASSVQGEPQHF. The CDR3 DNA reads as TGTGCCAGCAGTGTACAGGGGGAGCCCCAGCATTTT.

This chain uses TRBV2 with TRBJ2-5; D is possibly TRBD1 (6 bases). Between the trimmed V and J ends, which lost 5 bases and 7 bases, there was a span of 14 bases. CDR1 and CDR2 from the germline V gene are SNHLY and FYNNEI. The CDR3 is 13 amino acids. CDR3 amino acids: CASSSGGLWTQYF. DNA of the CDR3: TGTGCCAGCAGTTCTGGGGGCCTCTGGACCCAGTACTTC.

J is TRBJ1-2 and V is TRBV6-5, with 9 bases matching TRBD1. Looked up from germline, CDR1 is MNHEY and CDR2 is SVGAGI. The CDR3 has 14 amino acids. V lost 8 bases, J lost 4 bases, and 8 bases stayed unmatched. CDR3: CASLPDRGAYGYTF. The CDR3 coding sequence is TGTGCCAGCCTACCCGACAGGGGGGCCTATGGCTACACCTTC.

The gene calls are TRBV19 and TRBJ1-1; 8 bases agree with TRBD1. From germline, CDR1 is LNHDA and CDR2 SQIVND (reference sequence). Losses at the gene ends were 7 bases for V and 5 bases for J; bases not matched to a gene: 12. The CDR3 is 15 amino acids. The CDR3 region is CASTLLQGALTEAFF. The CDR3 DNA reads TGTGCCAGTACTCTTCTGCAGGGGGCATTAACTGAAGCTTTCTTT. Looking up the rest from reference TRBV19 and TRBJ1-1 gives the full variable domain: DGGITQSPKYLFRKEGQNVTLSCEQNLNHDAMYWYRQDPGQGLRLIYYSQIVNDFQKGDIAEGYSVSREKKESFPLTVTSAQKNPTAFYLCASTLLQGALTEAFFGQGTRLTVV.

This clone showed up just once. This chain uses TRBV10-3 with TRBJ2-2; D remains unclear. The CDR3 is made up of 14 amino acids. V dropped 1 base and J dropped 4 bases, with 7 bases sitting between them. Germline assignment: CDR1 ENHRY and CDR2 SYGVKD. The CDR3 spells CAISELQLTGELFF. CDR3 DNA sequence: TGTGCCATCAGTGAGTTACAGCTCACCGGGGAGCTGTTTTTT.

This clone was seen a few times. The V call is TRBV5-5, the J call TRBJ1-4; D is ambiguous. With 3 bases removed from V and 7 bases from J, the gap between germline ends came to 13 bases. The CDR3 has 14 residues. Germline CDR1 reads SGHKS; CDR2 reads YYEKEE (reference sequence). For the CDR3, the DNA is TGTGCCAGCAGCTCGGGGAGGGTTAGTGAAAAACTGTTTTTT. The encoded protein is CASSSGRVSEKLFF. Using reference TRBV5-5 and TRBJ1-4 for the parts outside the CDR3, the full variable domain is DAGVTQSPTHLIKTRGQQVTLRCSPISGHKSVSWYQQVLGQGPQFIFQYYEKEERGRGNFPDRFSARQFPNYSSELNVNALLLGDSALYLCASSSGRVSEKLFFGSGTQLSVL.

The chain combines TRBV21-1 with TRBJ1-6; the table gives TRBD1 as D, unverified against the DNA. TRBV21-1 constitutes a pseudogene. The CDR3 spans 16 residues. CDR3 in DNA: TGTGCCAGCAGCAAAGTAAGACCAGGGGGTAATTCACCCCTCCACTTT. It is translated as CASSKVRPGGNSPLHF.

The chain carries TRBV11-3 and TRBJ2-3; 8 bases align to TRBD2. The CDR3 extends over 15 amino acids. CDR1 and CDR2 from the germline V gene are SGHNT and YENEEA. The V and J ends lost 4 bases and 6 bases, in that order; junction bases with no gene match: 9. CDR3: CASSSSGTSRDTQYF. The CDR3, as DNA: TGTGCCAGCAGCTCCTCCGGGACTAGTAGGGATACGCAGTATTTT.